This T cell receptor beta chain was retrieved from a study of technical replicates of blood from a few donors. Using immunoSEQ multiplex PCR, the repertoire was profiled, and TCRdb retains in-frame clones only, with some absent. The table lists 85,000 to 100,000 clones, almost 96% of them singletons. The clonotype comes from a human donor in good health. The source material was T cells isolated from PBMCs.

The CDR3 DNA reads TGTGCCAGCTCACCAGTTTCAGGGGACCCCAATCAGCCCCAGCATTTT. Protein product: CASSPVSGDPNQPQHF. The genes are TRBV18 and TRBJ1-5, with D possibly matching TRBD1 (6 bases). The CDR3 is made up of 16 amino acids. Germline assignment: CDR1 KGHSH and CDR2 LQKENI. V was shortened by 2 bases and J by 3 bases, with 14 bases between the two germline ends.